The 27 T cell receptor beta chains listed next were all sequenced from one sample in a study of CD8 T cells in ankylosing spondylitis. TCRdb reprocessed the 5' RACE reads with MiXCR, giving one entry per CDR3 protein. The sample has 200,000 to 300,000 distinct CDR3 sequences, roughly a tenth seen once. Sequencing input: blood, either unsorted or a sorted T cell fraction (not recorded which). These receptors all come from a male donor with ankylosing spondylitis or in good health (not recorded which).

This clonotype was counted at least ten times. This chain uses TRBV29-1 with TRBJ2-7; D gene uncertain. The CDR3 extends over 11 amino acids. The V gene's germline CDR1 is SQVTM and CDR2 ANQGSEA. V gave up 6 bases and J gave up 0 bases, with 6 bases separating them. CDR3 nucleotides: TGCAGCGTCAGGAGCTCCTACGAGCAGTACTTC. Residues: CSVRSSYEQYF.

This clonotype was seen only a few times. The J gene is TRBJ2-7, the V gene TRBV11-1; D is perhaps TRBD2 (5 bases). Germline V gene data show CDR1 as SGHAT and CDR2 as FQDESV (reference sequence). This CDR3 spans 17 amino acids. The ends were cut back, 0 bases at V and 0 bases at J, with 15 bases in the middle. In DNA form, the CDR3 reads TGTGCCAGCAGCTTAGCGTCGGGGAGATCTAGCTCCTACGAGCAGTACTTC. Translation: CASSLASGRSSSYEQYF.

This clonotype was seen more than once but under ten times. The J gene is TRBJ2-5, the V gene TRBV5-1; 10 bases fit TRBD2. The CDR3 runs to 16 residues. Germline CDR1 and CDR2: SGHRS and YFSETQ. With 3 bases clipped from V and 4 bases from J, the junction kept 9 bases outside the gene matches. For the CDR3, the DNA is TGCGCCAGCAGCTGGTCTAGCGGGAGAAGTCGAGAGACCCAGTACTTC. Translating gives CASSWSSGRSRETQYF.

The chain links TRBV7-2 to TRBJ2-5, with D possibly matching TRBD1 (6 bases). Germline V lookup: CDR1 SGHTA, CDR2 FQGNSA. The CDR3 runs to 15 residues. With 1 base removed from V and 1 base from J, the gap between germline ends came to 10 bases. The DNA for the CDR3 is TGTGCCAGCAGCTTAGAGGTCAGGGGCCAAGAGACCCAGTACTTC. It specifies CASSLEVRGQETQYF.

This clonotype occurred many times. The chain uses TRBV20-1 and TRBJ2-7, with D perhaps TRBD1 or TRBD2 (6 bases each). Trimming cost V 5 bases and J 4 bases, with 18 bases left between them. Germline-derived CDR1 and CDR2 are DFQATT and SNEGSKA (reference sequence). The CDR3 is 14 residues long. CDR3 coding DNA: TGCAGTGCTTGGTCGGGGGACACTACTTACGAGCAGTACTTC. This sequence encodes CSAWSGDTTYEQYF.

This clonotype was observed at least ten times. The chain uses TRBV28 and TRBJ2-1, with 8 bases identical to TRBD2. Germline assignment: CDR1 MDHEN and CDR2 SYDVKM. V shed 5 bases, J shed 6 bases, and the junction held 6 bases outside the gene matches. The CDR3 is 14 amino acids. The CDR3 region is CASSPSGSLNEQFF. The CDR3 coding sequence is TGTGCCAGCAGTCCAAGCGGGAGCCTCAATGAGCAGTTCTTC.

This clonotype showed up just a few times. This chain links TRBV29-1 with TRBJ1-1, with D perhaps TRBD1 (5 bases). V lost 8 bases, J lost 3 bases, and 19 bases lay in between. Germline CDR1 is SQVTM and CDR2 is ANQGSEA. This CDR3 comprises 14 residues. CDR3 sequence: CSSERGITYTEAFF. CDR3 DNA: TGCAGCTCCGAGCGGGGGATAACGTACACTGAAGCTTTCTTT.

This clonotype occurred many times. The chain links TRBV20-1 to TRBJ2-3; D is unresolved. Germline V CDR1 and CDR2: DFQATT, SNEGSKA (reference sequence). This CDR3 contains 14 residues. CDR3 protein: CSCEVGWVGDTQYF. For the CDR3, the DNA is TGCAGCTGCGAGGTGGGGTGGGTAGGGGATACGCAGTATTTT.

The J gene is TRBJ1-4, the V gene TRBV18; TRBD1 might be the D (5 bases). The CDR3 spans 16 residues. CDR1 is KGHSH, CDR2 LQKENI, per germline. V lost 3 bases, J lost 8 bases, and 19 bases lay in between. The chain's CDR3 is CASSPALDTGIEKLFF. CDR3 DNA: TGTGCCAGCTCACCCGCACTGGACACGGGAATAGAAAAACTGTTTTTT. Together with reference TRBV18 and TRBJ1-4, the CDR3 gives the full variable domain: NAGVMQNPRHLVRRRGQEARLRCSPMKGHSHVYWYRQLPEEGLKFMVYLQKENIIDESGMPKERFSAEFPKEGPSILRIQQVVRGDSAAYFCASSPALDTGIEKLFFGSGTQLSVL.

The CDR3 protein is CASFRGVNEAFF. The CDR3 bases are TGTGCCTCCTTTCGCGGGGTCAATGAAGCTTTCTTT. The chain has TRBV6-5 and TRBJ1-1; D is uncertain. The ends were cut back, 11 bases at V and 7 bases at J, with 17 bases in the middle. The germline V gene has CDR1 MNHEY and CDR2 SVGAGI. CDR3 size: 12 residues.

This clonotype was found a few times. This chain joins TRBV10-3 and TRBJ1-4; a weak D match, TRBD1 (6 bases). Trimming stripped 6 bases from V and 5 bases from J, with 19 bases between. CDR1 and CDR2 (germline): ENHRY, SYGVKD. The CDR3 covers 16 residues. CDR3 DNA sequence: TGTGCCATCAGCAAGGACAGCCCATTTTCGAATGAAAAACTGTTTTTT. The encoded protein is CAISKDSPFSNEKLFF.

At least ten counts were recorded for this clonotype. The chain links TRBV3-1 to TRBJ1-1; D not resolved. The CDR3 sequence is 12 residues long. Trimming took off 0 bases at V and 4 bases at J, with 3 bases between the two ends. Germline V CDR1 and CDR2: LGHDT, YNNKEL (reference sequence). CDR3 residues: CASSQDSTEAFF. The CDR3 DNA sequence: TGTGCCAGCAGCCAAGACAGCACTGAAGCTTTCTTT.

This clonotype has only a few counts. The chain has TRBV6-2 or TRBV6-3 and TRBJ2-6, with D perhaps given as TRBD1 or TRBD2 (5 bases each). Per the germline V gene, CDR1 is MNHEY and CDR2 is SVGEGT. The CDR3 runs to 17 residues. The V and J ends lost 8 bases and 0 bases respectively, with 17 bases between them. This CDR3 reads CASAEGSHRSGANVLTF. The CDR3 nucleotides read TGTGCCAGCGCCGAGGGGTCGCACCGCTCTGGGGCCAACGTCCTGACTTTC.

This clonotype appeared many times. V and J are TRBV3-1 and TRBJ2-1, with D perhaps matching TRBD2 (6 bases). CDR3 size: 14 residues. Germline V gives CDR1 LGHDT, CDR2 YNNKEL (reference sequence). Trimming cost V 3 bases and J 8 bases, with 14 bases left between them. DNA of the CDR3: TGTGCCAGCAGCCACTGGTTCGGAGGGGATGAGCAGTTCTTC. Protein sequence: CASSHWFGGDEQFF.

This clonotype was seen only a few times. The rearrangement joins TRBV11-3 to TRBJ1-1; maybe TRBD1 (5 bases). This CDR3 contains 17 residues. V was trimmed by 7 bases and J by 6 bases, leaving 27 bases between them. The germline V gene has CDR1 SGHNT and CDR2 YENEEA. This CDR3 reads CASILIGGWGSIAEAFF. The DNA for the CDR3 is TGTGCCAGCATCCTAATCGGGGGGTGGGGGTCGATCGCTGAAGCTTTCTTT.

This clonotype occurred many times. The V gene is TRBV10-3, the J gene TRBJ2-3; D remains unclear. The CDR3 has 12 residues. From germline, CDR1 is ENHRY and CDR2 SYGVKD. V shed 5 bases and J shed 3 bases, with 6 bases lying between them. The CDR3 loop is CAISTETDTQYF. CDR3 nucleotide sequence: TGTGCCATCAGTACGGAAACAGATACGCAGTATTTT.

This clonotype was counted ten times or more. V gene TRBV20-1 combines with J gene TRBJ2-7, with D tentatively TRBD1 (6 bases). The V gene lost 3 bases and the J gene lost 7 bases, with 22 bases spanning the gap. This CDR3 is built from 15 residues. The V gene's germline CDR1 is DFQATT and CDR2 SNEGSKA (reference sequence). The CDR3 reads CSASPTGQNSWEQYF. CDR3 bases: TGCAGTGCTAGCCCAACCGGACAGAACTCTTGGGAGCAGTACTTC.

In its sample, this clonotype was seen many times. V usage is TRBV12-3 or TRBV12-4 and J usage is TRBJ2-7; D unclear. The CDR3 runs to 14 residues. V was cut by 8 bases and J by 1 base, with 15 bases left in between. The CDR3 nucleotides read TGTGCCAGCGCCGCCAGTTATAAATCCTACGAGCAGTACTTC. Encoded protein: CASAASYKSYEQYF.

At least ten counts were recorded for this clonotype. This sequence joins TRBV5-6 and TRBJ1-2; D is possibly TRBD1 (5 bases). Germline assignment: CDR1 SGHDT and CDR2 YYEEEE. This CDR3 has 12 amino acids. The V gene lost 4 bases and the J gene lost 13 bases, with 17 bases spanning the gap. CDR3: CASSPGSPGGTF. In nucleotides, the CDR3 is TGTGCCAGCAGCCCAGGATCCCCGGGGGGCACCTTC. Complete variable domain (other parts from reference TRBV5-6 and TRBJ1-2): DAGVTQSPTHLIKTRGQQVTLRCSPKSGHDTVSWYQQALGQGPQFIFQYYEEEERQRGNFPDRFSGHQFPNYSSELNVNALLLGDSALYLCASSPGSPGGTFGSGTRLTVV.

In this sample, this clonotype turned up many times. The CDR3 is CASSELAVGTQYF. The CDR3 coding sequence is TGTGCCAGCAGTGAACTAGCGGTTGGTACGCAGTATTTT. The chain employs TRBV25-1 and TRBJ2-3, with TRBD2 identical over 7 bases. The ends lost 2 bases at V and 8 bases at J; junction bases unmatched: 4. Germline assignment: CDR1 MGHDK and CDR2 SYGVNS. CDR3 length: 13 residues.

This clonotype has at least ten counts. The CDR3 reads CSASLGGEETQYF. The DNA of the CDR3 is TGCAGTGCTAGTCTGGGTGGCGAAGAGACCCAGTACTTC. V is TRBV20-1 and J is TRBJ2-5; no definite D call. V lost 3 bases and J lost 3, with 11 bases in between. From germline, CDR1 is DFQATT and CDR2 SNEGSKA (reference sequence). The CDR3 is 13 residues long.

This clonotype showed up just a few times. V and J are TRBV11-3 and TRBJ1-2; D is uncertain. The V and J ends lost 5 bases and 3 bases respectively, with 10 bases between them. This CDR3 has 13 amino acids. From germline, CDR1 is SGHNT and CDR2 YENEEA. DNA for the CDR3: TGTGCCAGCAGCCCGAGCGAGGACTATGGCTACACCTTC. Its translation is CASSPSEDYGYTF.

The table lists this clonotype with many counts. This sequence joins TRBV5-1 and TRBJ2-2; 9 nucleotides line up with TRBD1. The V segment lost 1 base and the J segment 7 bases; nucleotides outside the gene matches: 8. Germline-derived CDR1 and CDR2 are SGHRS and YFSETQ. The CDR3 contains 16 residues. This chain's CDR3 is CASSLFRDRENGELFF. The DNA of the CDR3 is TGCGCCAGCAGCTTGTTCCGGGACAGGGAAAACGGGGAGCTGTTTTTT.

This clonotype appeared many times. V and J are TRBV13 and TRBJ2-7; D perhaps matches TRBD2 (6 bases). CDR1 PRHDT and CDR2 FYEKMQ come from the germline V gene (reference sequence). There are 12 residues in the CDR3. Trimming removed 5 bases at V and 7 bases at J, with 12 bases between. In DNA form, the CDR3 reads TGTGCCAGCAGCACCCGGACTACGGAGCAGTACTTC. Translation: CASSTRTTEQYF. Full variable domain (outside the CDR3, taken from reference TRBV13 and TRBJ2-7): AAGVIQSPRHLIKEKRETATLKCYPIPRHDTVYWYQQGPGQDPQFLISFYEKMQSDKGSIPDRFSAQQFSDYHSELNMSSLELGDSALYFCASSTRTTEQYFGPGTRLTVT.

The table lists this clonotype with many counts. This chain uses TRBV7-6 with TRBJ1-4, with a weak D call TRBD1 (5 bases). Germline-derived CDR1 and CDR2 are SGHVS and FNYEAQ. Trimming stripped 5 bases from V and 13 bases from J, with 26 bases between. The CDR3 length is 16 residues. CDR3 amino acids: CASSPNPRDGSSGLFF. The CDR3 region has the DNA TGTGCCAGCAGCCCGAACCCTCGGGACGGCAGCAGTGGACTGTTTTTT. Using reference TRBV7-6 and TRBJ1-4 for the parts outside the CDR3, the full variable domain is GAGVSQSPRYKVTKRGQDVALRCDPISGHVSLYWYRQALGQGPEFLTYFNYEAQQDKSGLPNDRFSAERPEGSISTLTIQRTEQRDSAMYRCASSPNPRDGSSGLFFGSGTQLSVL.

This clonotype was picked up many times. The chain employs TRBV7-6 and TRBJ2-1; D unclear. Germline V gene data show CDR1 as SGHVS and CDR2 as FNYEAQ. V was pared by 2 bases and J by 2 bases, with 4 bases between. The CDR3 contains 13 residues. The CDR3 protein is CASSLQTYNEQFF. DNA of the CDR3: TGTGCCAGCAGCTTACAAACCTACAATGAGCAGTTCTTC.

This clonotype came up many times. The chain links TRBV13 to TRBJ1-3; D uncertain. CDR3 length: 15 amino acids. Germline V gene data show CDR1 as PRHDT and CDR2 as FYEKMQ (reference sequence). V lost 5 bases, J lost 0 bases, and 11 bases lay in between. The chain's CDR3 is CASSPVGSSGNTIYF. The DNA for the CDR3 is TGTGCCAGCAGCCCGGTGGGGAGCTCTGGAAACACCATATATTTT.